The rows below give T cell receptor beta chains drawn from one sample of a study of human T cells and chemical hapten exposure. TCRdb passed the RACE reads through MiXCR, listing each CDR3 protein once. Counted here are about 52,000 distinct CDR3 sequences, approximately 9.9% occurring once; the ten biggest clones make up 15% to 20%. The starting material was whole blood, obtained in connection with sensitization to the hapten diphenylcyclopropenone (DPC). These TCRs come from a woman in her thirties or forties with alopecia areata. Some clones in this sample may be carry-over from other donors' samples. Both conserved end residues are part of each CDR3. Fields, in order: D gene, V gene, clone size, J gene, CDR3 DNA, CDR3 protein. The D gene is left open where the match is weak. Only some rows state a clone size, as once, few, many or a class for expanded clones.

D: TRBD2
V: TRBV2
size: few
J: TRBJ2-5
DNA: TGTGCCAGCAGAAAATTAGCGGGGGGTTGGCAAGAGACCCAGTACTTC
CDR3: CASRKLAGGWQETQYF

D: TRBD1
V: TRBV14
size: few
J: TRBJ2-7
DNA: TGTGCCAGCAGCCAAGTGTCAGGGGGCTACGAGCAGTACTTC
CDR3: CASSQVSGGYEQYF

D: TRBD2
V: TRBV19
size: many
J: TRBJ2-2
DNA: TGTGCCAGTAGCAGGACGGGACTAGGGAACACCGGGGAGCTGTTTTTT
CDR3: CASSRTGLGNTGELFF

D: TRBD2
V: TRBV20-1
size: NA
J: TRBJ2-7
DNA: TGCAGTGCTCCCAAATTAGCGGGGGGTACCTACGAGCAGTACTTC
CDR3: CSAPKLAGGTYEQYF

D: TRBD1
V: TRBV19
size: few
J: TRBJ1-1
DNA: TGTGCCAGTAGTGAAACAACTACAGGGGGCGTAACTGAAGCTTTCTTT
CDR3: CASSETTTGGVTEAFF

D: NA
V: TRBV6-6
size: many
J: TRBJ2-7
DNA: TGTGCCAGCAGTTACGGGGGGCGCGGCGAGCAGTACTTC
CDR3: CASSYGGRGEQYF

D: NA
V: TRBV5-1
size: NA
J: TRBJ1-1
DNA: TGCGCCAGCAGCTTGGCGGCGGAGAACACTGAAGCTTTCTTT
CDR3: CASSLAAENTEAFF

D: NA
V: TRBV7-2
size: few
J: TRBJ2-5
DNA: TGTGCCAGCAGAGTAGACAATCTGTTCCTAGAGACCCAGTACTTC
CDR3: CASRVDNLFLETQYF

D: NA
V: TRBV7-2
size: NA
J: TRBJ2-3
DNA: TGTGCCAGCAGCTTAGCGTGGGCGGGGGCGAGCACAGATACGCAGTATTTT
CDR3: CASSLAWAGASTDTQYF

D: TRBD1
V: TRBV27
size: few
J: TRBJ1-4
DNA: TGTGCCAGCAGTTCCCTACAGGGGCCATATGAAAAACTGTTTTTT
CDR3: CASSSLQGPYEKLFF

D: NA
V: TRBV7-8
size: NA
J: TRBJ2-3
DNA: TGTGCCAGCAGCCCGCCCATCCGGGACAAAAACACAGATACGCAGTATTTT
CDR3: CASSPPIRDKNTDTQYF

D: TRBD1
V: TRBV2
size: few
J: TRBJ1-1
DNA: TGTGCCACACAGGGGCTGAACACTGAAGCTTTCTTT
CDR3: CATQGLNTEAFF

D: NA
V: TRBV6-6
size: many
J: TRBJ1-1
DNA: TGTGCCAGCAGCCGCCAAAACACTGAAGCTTTCTTT
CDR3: CASSRQNTEAFF

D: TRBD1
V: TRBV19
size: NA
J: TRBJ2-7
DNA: TGTGCCAGTAGTATGGGGACAGGGTCCACCTACGAGCAGTACTTC
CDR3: CASSMGTGSTYEQYF